The clone carrying this T cell receptor beta chain appeared many times. What it binds is unknown. The CDR3 is made up of 13 amino acids. V was clipped by 8 bases and J by 1 base, with 8 bases between them. The germline V gene has CDR1 WSHSY and CDR2 SAAADI. Researchers took RNA transcripts and amplified TCR beta CDR3 regions from them. An initial RT-PCR round employing HTBI primers preceded a second-round multiplex PCR. TCRdb processed the multiplex PCR reads anew with MiXCR; each CDR3 protein has one entry. The sample lists hundreds of thousands of distinct CDR3 sequences, about 40% seen once, with over 2.5% in the top ten. Other autoimmune diseases, uncontrolled infections, pregnancy and lactation each led to patient exclusion. The data derive from a study of Graves' ophthalmopathy and Graves' hyperthyroidism. Study-level findings and limits: Most clonotypes expanded in thyroid above 0.001 frequency were present in blood too.

The specimen was peripheral blood. The receptor comes from an adult man with Graves' ophthalmopathy. This chain connects TRBV10-2 to TRBJ2-2; D is possibly TRBD1 (6 bases). CDR3 in DNA: TGCGCCAGCGCGACAGGGAACACCGGGGAGCTGTTTTTT. Translating gives CASATGNTGELFF.